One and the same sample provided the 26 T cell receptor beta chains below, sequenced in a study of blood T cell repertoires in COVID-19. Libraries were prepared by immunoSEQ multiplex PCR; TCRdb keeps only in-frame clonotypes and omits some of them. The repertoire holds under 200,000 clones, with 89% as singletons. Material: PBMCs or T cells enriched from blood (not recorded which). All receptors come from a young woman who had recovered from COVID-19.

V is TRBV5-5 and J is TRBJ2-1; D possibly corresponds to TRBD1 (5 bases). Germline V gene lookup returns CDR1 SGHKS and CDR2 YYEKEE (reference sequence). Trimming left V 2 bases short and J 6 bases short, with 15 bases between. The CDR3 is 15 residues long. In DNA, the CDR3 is TGTGCCAGCAGCTTTCGCAGGGATCCGGCCAATGAGCAGTTCTTC. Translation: CASSFRRDPANEQFF.

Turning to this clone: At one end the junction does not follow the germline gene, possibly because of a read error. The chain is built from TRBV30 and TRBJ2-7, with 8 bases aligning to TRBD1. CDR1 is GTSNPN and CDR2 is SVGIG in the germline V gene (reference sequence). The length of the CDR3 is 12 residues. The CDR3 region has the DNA TGTGCCTGGAGTGTCCGGGGAAATACAGGGGGCTTC. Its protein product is CAWSVRGNTGGF. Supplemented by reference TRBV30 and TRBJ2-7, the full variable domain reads SQTIHQWPATLVQPVGSPLSLECTVEGTSNPNLYWYRQAAGRGLQLLFYSVGIGQISSEVPQNLSASRPQDRQFILSSKKLLLSDSGFYLCAWSVRGNTGGFGPGTRLTVT.

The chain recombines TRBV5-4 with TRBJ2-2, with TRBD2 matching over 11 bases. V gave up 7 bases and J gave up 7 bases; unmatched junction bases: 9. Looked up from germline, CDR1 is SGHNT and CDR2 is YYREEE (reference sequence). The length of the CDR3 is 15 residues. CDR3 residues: CASARTSGYGGELFF. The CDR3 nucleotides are TGTGCCAGCGCGAGGACTAGCGGGTATGGCGGGGAGCTGTTTTTT.

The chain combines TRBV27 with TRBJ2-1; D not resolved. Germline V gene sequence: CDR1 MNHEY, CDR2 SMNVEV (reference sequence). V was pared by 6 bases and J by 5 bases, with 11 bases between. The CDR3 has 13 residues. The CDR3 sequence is CASRETLHNEQFF. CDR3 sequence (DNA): TGTGCCAGCAGAGAGACTCTTCACAATGAGCAGTTCTTC.

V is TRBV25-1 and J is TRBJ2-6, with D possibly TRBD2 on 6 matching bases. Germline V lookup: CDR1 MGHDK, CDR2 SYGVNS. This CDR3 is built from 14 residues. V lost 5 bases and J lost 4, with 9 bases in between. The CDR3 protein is CASSFGSGANVLTF. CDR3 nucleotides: TGTGCCAGCAGTTTCGGGAGCGGGGCCAACGTCCTGACTTTC.

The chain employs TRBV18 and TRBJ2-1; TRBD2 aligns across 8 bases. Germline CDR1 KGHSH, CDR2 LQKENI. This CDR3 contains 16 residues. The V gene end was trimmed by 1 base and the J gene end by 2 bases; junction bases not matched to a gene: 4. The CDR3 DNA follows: TGTGCCAGCTCACCACTAGCGGGGACGACCTACAATGAGCAGTTCTTC. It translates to CASSPLAGTTYNEQFF.

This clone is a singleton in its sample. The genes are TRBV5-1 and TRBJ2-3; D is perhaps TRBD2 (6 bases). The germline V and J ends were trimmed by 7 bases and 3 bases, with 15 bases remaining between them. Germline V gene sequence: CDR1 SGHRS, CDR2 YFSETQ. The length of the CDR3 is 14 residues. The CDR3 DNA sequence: TGCGCCAGCTTCCCTGGGGAGGTGACAGATACGCAGTATTTT. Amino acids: CASFPGEVTDTQYF.

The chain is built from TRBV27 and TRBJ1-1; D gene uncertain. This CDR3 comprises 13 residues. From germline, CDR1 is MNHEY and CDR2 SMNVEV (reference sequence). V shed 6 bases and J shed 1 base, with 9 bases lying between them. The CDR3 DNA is TGTGCCAGCAGGCCCGCGGGGAACACTGAAGCTTTCTTT. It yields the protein CASRPAGNTEAFF.

As DNA, the CDR3 is TGTGCCAGCAGCCAACTACTAGCGGGGGCCTTGGGCGGGGAGCTGTTTTTT. Its protein product is CASSQLLAGALGGELFF. The rearrangement uses TRBV3-1 (or the pseudogene TRBV3-2) and TRBJ2-2; the match to TRBD2 covers 11 bases. The CDR3 sequence is 17 residues long. The trim removed 2 bases at V and 7 bases at J, leaving 9 bases unmatched. Germline V gene data show CDR1 as LGHDT and CDR2 as YNNKEL (reference sequence).

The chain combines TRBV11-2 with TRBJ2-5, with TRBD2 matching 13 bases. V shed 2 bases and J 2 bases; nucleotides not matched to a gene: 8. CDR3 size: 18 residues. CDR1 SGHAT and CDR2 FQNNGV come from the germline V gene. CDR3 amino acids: CASSLNRWTSGRQETQYF. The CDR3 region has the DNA TGTGCCAGCAGCTTAAATAGGTGGACTAGCGGGAGACAAGAGACCCAGTACTTC. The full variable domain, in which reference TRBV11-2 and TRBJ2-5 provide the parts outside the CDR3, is EAGVAQSPRYKIIEKRQSVAFWCNPISGHATLYWYQQILGQGPKLLIQFQNNGVVDDSQLPKDRFSAERLKGVDSTLKIQPAKLEDSAVYLCASSLNRWTSGRQETQYFGPGTRLLVL.

CDR3 residues: CASSFLGANVLTF. The CDR3 bases are TGCGCCAGCAGCTTCCTGGGGGCCAACGTCCTGACTTTC. The gene calls are TRBV5-1 and TRBJ2-6; D ambiguous. The CDR3 is 13 amino acids. Germline V CDR1 and CDR2: SGHRS, YFSETQ. Trimming cost V 2 bases and J 4 bases, with 4 bases left between them.

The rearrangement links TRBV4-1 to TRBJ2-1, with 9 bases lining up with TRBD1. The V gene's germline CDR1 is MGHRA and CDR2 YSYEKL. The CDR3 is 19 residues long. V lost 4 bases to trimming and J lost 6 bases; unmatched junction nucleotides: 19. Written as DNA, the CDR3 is TGCGCCAGCAGCCTGGGACAGGGAAGGGCTAGCGGAAAAGGCAATGAGCAGTTCTTC. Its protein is CASSLGQGRASGKGNEQFF.

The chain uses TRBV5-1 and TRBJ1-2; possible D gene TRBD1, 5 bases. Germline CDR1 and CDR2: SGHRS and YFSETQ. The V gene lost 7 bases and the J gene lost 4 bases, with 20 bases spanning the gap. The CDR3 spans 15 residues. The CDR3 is CASDPGAGSIYGYTF. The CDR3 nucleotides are TGCGCCAGCGACCCTGGGGCAGGCTCTATCTATGGCTACACCTTC.

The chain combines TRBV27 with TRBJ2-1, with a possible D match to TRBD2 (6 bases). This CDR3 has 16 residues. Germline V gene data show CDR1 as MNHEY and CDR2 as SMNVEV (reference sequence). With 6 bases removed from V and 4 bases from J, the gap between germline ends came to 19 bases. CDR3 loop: CASRDSGLLEYNEQFF. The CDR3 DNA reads TGTGCCAGCAGGGACTCGGGACTCCTCGAGTACAATGAGCAGTTCTTC.

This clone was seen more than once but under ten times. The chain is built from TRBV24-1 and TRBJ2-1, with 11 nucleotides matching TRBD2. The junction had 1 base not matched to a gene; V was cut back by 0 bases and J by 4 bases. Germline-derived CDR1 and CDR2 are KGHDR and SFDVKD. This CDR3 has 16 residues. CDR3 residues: CATSDLGTSGYNEQFF. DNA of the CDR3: TGTGCCACCAGTGATTTGGGGACTAGCGGTTACAATGAGCAGTTCTTC.

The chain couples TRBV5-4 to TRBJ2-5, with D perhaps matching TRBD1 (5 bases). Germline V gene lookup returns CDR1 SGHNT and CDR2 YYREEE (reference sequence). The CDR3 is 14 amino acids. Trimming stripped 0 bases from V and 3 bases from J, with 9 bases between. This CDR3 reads CASSLAGSKETQYF. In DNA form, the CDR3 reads TGTGCCAGCAGCTTGGCAGGGTCAAAAGAGACCCAGTACTTC.

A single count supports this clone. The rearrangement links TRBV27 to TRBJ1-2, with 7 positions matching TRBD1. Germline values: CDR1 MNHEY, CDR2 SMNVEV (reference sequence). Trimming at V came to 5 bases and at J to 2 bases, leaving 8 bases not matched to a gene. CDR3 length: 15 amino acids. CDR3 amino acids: CASSEQRQGNYGYTF. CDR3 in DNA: TGTGCCAGCAGTGAACAGAGACAGGGAAACTATGGCTACACCTTC.

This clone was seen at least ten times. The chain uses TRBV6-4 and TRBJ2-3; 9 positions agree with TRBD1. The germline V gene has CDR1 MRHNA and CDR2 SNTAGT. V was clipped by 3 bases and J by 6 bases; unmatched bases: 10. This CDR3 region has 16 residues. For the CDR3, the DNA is TGTGCCAGCAGTGAAGGCAAAGGGACAGGGACGGATACGCAGTATTTT. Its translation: CASSEGKGTGTDTQYF.

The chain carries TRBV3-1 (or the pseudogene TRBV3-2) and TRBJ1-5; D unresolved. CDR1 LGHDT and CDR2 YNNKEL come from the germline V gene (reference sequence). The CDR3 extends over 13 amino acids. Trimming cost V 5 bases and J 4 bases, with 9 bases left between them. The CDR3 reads CASSETWNQPQHF. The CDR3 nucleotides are TGTGCCAGCAGCGAAACTTGGAATCAGCCCCAGCATTTT.

CDR3 residues: CAWGTGGETQYF. For the CDR3, the DNA is TGTGCCTGGGGGACAGGAGGAGAGACCCAGTACTTC. The chain has TRBV30 and TRBJ2-5; 8 positions agree with TRBD1. Germline values: CDR1 GTSNPN, CDR2 SVGIG (reference sequence). The CDR3 is made up of 12 amino acids. V dropped 5 bases and J dropped 4; count of bases not matched to a gene: 3.

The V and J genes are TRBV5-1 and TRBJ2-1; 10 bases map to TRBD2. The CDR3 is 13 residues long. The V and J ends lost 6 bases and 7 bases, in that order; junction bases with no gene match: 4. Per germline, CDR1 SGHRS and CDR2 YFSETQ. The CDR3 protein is CASTGLAVNEQFF. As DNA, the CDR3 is TGCGCCAGCACCGGACTAGCGGTGAATGAGCAGTTCTTC.

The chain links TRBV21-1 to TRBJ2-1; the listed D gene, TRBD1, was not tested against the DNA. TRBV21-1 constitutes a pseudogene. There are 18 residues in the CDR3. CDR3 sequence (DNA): TGTGCCAGCAGCAAAGAGGGTGGACAGGGGCCCTCCTACAATGAGCAGTTCTTC. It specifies CASSKEGGQGPSYNEQFF.

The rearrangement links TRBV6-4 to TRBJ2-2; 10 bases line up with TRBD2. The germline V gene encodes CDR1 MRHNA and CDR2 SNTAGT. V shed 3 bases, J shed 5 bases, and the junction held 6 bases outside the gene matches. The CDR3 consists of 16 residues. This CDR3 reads CASSEIAGGRTGELFF. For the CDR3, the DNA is TGTGCCAGCAGTGAGATAGCGGGAGGAAGGACCGGGGAGCTGTTTTTT.

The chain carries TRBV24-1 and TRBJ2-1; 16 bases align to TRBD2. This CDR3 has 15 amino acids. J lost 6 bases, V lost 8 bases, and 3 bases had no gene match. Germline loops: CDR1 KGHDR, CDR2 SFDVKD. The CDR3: CATTGTSGRANEQFF. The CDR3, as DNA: TGTGCCACCACCGGGACTAGCGGGAGGGCCAATGAGCAGTTCTTC.

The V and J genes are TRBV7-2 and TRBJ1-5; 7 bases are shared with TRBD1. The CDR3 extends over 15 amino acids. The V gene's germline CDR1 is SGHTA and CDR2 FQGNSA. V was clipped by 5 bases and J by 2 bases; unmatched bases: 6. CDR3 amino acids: CASSPRQGGNQPQHF. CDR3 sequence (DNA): TGTGCCAGCAGCCCCAGACAGGGTGGCAATCAGCCCCAGCATTTT.

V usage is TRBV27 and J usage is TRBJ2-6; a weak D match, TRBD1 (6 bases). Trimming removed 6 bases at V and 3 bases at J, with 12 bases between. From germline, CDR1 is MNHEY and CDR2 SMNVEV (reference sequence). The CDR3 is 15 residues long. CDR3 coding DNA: TGTGCCAGCAGACAGGGAAGTGGTGGGGCCAACGTCCTGACTTTC. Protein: CASRQGSGGANVLTF.